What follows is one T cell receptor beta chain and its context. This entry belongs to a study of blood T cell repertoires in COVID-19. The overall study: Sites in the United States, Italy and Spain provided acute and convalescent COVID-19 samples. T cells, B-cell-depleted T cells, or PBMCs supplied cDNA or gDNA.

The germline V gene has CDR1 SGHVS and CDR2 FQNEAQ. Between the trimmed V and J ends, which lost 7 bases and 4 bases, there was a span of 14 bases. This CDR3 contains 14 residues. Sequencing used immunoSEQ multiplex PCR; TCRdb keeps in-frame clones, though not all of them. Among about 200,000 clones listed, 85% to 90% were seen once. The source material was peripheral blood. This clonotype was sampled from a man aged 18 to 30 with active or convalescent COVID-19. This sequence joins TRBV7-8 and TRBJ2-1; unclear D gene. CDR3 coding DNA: TGTGCCAGCAACCCAAGAATGGAGTACAATGAGCAGTTCTTC. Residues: CASNPRMEYNEQFF.